The 11 T cell receptor beta chains given below trace back to one sample, sequenced in a study of shared clonotypes between healthy human individuals. CD45RO-negative CD8 cells positively selected for CCR7 made up the naive population, which excluded terminally differentiated effector memory CD45RA+ cells. Sequencing was performed with immunoSEQ multiplex PCR; in TCRdb, only in-frame clones are kept and a portion is missing. The table has roughly 2.1 million clones, more than 85% seen once. Sequenced sample: naive CD8+ T cells from PBMCs. The source of these receptors is a man between 18 and 29 years old in good health. Some clones in this sample may be carry-over from other donors' samples.

The rearrangement uses TRBV27 and TRBJ2-7; the D gene is possibly TRBD1 (6 bases). This CDR3 region has 13 residues. Germline loops: CDR1 MNHEY, CDR2 SMNVEV (reference sequence). V gave up 6 bases and J gave up 7 bases, with 16 bases separating them. CDR3 sequence reads: CASRITGLREQYF. The CDR3 DNA is TGTGCCAGCAGAATAACAGGGTTGAGGGAGCAGTACTTC.

With regard to this clone: Other nucleotide sequences from this sample produce the same CDR3. V usage is TRBV7-3 and J usage is TRBJ2-2; D gene uncertain. Trimming removed 5 bases from V and 1 base from J, with 5 bases in between. Germline V gene data show CDR1 as SGHTA and CDR2 as FQGTGA. The CDR3 runs 13 residues. The CDR3 bases are TGTGCCAGCAGCCCAGAGAACACCGGGGAGCTGTTTTTT. Its translation is CASSPENTGELFF.

A remark on this clone: This specimen includes other DNA sequences encoding the same CDR3. The rearrangement joins TRBV5-4 to TRBJ2-2; D is uncertain. This CDR3 is built from 13 residues. Germline CDR1 and CDR2: SGHNT and YYREEE (reference sequence). V lost 1 base and J lost 8, with 9 bases in between. The CDR3 protein is CASSLRVGGELFF. The CDR3 nucleotides are TGTGCCAGCAGCTTGAGAGTAGGTGGGGAGCTGTTTTTT.

This clone was observed a single time. The V call is TRBV4-1, the J call TRBJ2-1; 15 bases match TRBD2. V was clipped by 2 bases and J by 7 bases; unmatched bases: 9. Germline loops: CDR1 MGHRA, CDR2 YSYEKL. The CDR3 is made up of 18 amino acids. The CDR3 reads CASSQIAPGLAGGNEQFF. CDR3 bases: TGCGCCAGCAGCCAAATCGCACCGGGACTAGCGGGAGGTAATGAGCAGTTCTTC.

The chain carries TRBV28 and TRBJ2-7; D is uncertain. Germline assignment: CDR1 MDHEN and CDR2 SYDVKM. Trimming removed 6 bases at V and 3 bases at J, with 15 bases between. There are 14 residues in the CDR3. CDR3 sequence (DNA): TGTGCCAGCAGCATACCCTCCGGCGGCTACGAGCAGTACTTC. Protein product: CASSIPSGGYEQYF. Full variable domain (remainder filled in from reference TRBV28 and TRBJ2-7): DVKVTQSSRYLVKRTGEKVFLECVQDMDHENMFWYRQDPGLGLRLIYFSYDVKMKEKGDIPEGYSVSREKKERFSLILESASTNQTSMYLCASSIPSGGYEQYFGPGTRLTVT.

The rearrangement links TRBV10-3 to TRBJ1-5; D unresolved. Trimming pared 2 bases from V and 3 bases from J, leaving 8 bases between. The length of the CDR3 is 14 residues. Germline V gives CDR1 ENHRY, CDR2 SYGVKD. This chain's CDR3 is CAISEAMDNQPQHF. In DNA, the CDR3 is TGTGCCATCAGTGAGGCAATGGACAATCAGCCCCAGCATTTT.

The chain carries TRBV19 and TRBJ2-7; 7 bases align to TRBD2. Per germline, CDR1 LNHDA and CDR2 SQIVND (reference sequence). The CDR3 is made up of 14 amino acids. After removal of 7 bases from V and 3 bases from J, the junction contained 9 bases not matched to a gene. This chain's CDR3 is CASTGEGEGYEQYF. For the CDR3, the DNA is TGTGCCAGTACCGGGGAGGGAGAAGGCTACGAGCAGTACTTC.

This rearrangement joins TRBV11-2 to TRBJ1-5; unclear D gene. The CDR3 is 15 amino acids. Per germline, CDR1 SGHAT and CDR2 FQNNGV. Trimming shortened V by 0 bases and J by 0 bases, and 6 bases separated the two germline ends. CDR3 bases: TGTGCCAGCAGCTTAGAGGCGGGTAGCAATCAGCCCCAGCATTTT. This codes for CASSLEAGSNQPQHF.

V is TRBV27 and J is TRBJ2-5; D might be TRBD1 (5 bases). Germline lookup yields CDR1 MNHEY and CDR2 SMNVEV (reference sequence). CDR3 length: 15 residues. Trimming took 1 base from V and 0 from J, leaving 9 bases between them. CDR3 nucleotide sequence: TGTGCCAGCAGTTTATTCGCAGGGAACCAAGAGACCCAGTACTTC. Translated, it gives CASSLFAGNQETQYF.

Only one count was recorded for this clone. This chain links TRBV7-9 with TRBJ2-1; D might be TRBD2 (6 bases). The CDR3 is made up of 19 amino acids. V was pared by 5 bases and J by 0 bases, with 23 bases between. Per germline, CDR1 SEHNR and CDR2 FQNEAQ (reference sequence). CDR3 DNA: TGTGCCAGCAGCCCAAGGGCTAGCGAGAGGAGGAGCTCCTACAATGAGCAGTTCTTC. Its protein is CASSPRASERRSSYNEQFF. Drawing the rest from reference TRBV7-9 and TRBJ2-1, the complete variable domain is DTGVSQNPRHKITKRGQNVTFRCDPISEHNRLYWYRQTLGQGPEFLTYFQNEAQLEKSRLLSDRFSAERPKGSFSTLEIQRTEQGDSAMYLCASSPRASERRSSYNEQFFGPGTRLTVL.

The chain combines TRBV19 with TRBJ1-5; D gene ambiguous. This CDR3 is 16 amino acids long. In germline, CDR1 is LNHDA, CDR2 SQIVND (reference sequence). Trimming removed 5 bases at V and 0 bases at J, with 14 bases between. CDR3 coding DNA: TGTGCCAGTAGTTGGGCTACAGCTTATAGCAATCAGCCCCAGCATTTT. It encodes CASSWATAYSNQPQHF.